Reported below is one T cell receptor beta chain. Its specificity is not known. One entry per CDR3 protein, called by TCRdb with MiXCR from the RT-PCR reads. The data hold 500,000 to 600,000 distinct CDR3 sequences, with 6.5% to 8% observed a single time. The data belong to a study of response to subunit inactivated influenza vaccine. Study-wide results and limits: Each seasonal flu vaccination may recruit only limited new T cells, authors suggested.

The ends were cut back, 4 bases at V and 4 bases at J, with 11 bases in the middle. The CDR3 is 13 amino acids. CDR1 SGHTA and CDR2 FQGNSA come from the germline V gene. The sample here was PBMCs from blood, taken around 25 months after vaccination. The clonotype comes from a man between 50 and 75 years old who received an inactivated influenza vaccine. V gene TRBV7-2 combines with J gene TRBJ2-7; D may be TRBD2 (6 bases). The CDR3 nucleotides read TGTGCCAGCAGCTCTAGCGCGGCGTACGAGCAGTACTTC. Residues: CASSSSAAYEQYF.